The following is a T cell receptor (beta chain) sequence with its context. Its antigen is unknown. The V gene lost 2 bases and the J gene lost 4 bases, with 8 bases spanning the gap. The CDR3 runs to 13 residues. Germline CDR1 reads SGHTA; CDR2 reads FQGNSA. This record belongs to a study of shared clonotypes between healthy human individuals. Broader study findings: Estimated richness values were generally larger in naive subsets than in memory subsets.

Clones were read by immunoSEQ multiplex PCR, and TCRdb kept only the in-frame ones, dropping some. This sample has 190,000 or so clones, with about 68% found just once. The source material was memory CD4+ T cells sorted from blood. Subset in this sample: CD45RA-negative fraction. The chain has TRBV7-2 and TRBJ2-5; D unclear. The receptor comes from a man between 25 and 39 years old in good health. The CDR3 reads CASSLKPSETQYF. The CDR3 region has the DNA TGTGCCAGCAGCTTAAAACCCTCAGAGACCCAGTACTTC.